The next 4 T cell receptor beta chains were all read from a single sample in a study of T cell repertoires in cytomegalovirus infection. TCRdb called the reads again in MiXCR, with one record for every CDR3 protein. The sample records approximately 250,000 distinct CDR3 sequences, approximately 7% being singletons. Sequencing was performed on PBMCs. The origin of the receptors is a human donor in good health (CMV status not recorded). Some clones in this sample may be carry-over from other donors' samples.

The chain employs TRBV29-1 and TRBJ1-4; D call uncertain. The CDR3 spans 16 residues. Germline lookup yields CDR1 SQVTM and CDR2 ANQGSEA. V lost 5 bases and J lost 8, with 24 bases in between. CDR3 sequence reads: CSVLPLGEQLGEKLFF. DNA of the CDR3: TGCAGCGTTCTTCCTCTGGGAGAACAACTCGGCGAAAAACTGTTTTTT.

The sample holds many counts of this clonotype. This sequence joins TRBV19 and TRBJ2-1; maybe TRBD1 (5 bases). The CDR3 runs 16 residues. Between the trimmed V and J ends, which lost 0 bases and 7 bases, there was a span of 16 bases. Germline V lookup: CDR1 LNHDA, CDR2 SQIVND (reference sequence). The CDR3 coding sequence is TGTGCCAGTAGTATAGATCTATTTGCAGGGAAGAATGAGCAGTTCTTC. This sequence encodes CASSIDLFAGKNEQFF.

This clonotype was seen repeatedly, ten times or more. The gene calls are TRBV20-1 and TRBJ2-3, with TRBD2 matching 9 bases. CDR3 length: 14 residues. Germline CDR1 and CDR2: DFQATT and SNEGSKA (reference sequence). The CDR3: CSTKRGAMSQAQYF. The CDR3 coding sequence is TGCAGCACCAAGCGGGGGGCGATGAGTCAGGCGCAGTATTTT.

This clonotype was counted many times. The chain couples TRBV20-1 to TRBJ2-6; 10 bases align to TRBD1. V dropped 6 bases and J dropped 2; count of bases not matched to a gene: 13. Germline CDR1 reads DFQATT; CDR2 reads SNEGSKA (reference sequence). The CDR3 contains 18 residues. CDR3 bases: TGCAGTGCGCCAACCCCGGGACAGGGGTTTACTGGGGCCAACGTCCTGACTTTC. It specifies CSAPTPGQGFTGANVLTF.